This T cell receptor (beta chain) was identified during a study of cytomegalovirus exposure and HLA in healthy donors. PCR involved 60 Vbeta and 13 Jbeta primers. Assay used: immunoSEQ multiplex PCR; TCRdb lists only in-frame clones, some missing. The sample shows approximately 100,000 clones, over 65% of them seen only once. The CDR3 is made up of 14 amino acids. V gave up 0 bases and J gave up 1 base, with 8 bases separating them. The germline gives CDR1 SGHNT, CDR2 YYREEE (reference sequence). Study results and limitations: The authors enumerated 150 to 200 TCR beta chains as linked to cytomegalovirus.

With respect to this clone: The antigen is not known.

J is TRBJ2-7 and V is TRBV5-4; perhaps TRBD1 as D (6 bases). This receptor was obtained from a female donor in good health and CMV-seronegative. The sequenced sample consisted of PBMCs. CDR3 sequence reads: CASSLEGGSYEQYF. The CDR3 nucleotides are TGTGCCAGCAGCTTGGAAGGGGGATCCTACGAGCAGTACTTC.